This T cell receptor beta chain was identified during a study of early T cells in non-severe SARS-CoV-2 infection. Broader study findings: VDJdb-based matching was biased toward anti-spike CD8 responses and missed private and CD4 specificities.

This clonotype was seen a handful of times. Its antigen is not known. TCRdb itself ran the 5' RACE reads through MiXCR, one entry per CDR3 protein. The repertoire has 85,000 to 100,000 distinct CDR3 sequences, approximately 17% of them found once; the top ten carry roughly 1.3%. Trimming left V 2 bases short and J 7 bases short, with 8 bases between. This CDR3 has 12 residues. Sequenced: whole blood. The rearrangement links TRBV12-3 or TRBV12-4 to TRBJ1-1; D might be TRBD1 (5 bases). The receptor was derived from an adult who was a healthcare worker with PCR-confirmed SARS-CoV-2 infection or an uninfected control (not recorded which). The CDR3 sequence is CASSLTGFEAFF. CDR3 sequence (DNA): TGTGCCAGCAGTTTAACAGGCTTTGAAGCTTTCTTT.